This is a list of T cell receptor beta chains from one sample in a study of OX40 agonist ivuxolimab in advanced cancers. Measured with immunoSEQ multiplex PCR; TCRdb has only the in-frame clones, and not every one. The table shows some 69,000 clones, with roughly 90% occurring only once. The material sequenced was CD4+ or CD8+ T cells sorted from blood, taken in a trial of the OX40 agonist ivuxolimab. Receptor source: an adult with an advanced solid tumor such as melanoma, head and neck, liver or kidney cancer. Each CDR3 is given with its conserved first and last residue. Fields, in order: clone size, J gene, V gene, D gene, CDR3 protein, CDR3 DNA. A D gene is named only where the DNA matches it firmly. The listing skips clone size in some rows; elsewhere it reads once, few, many or a size class.

clone_size: .; j_call: TRBJ2-1; v_call: TRBV4-1; d_call: TRBD2; cdr3_aa: CASSQGLAASYNEQFF; cdr3_nt: TGCGCCAGCAGCCAAGGGCTAGCGGCCTCCTACAATGAGCAGTTCTTC
clone_size: .; j_call: TRBJ1-5; v_call: TRBV19; d_call: .; cdr3_aa: CASNPRTDNQPQHF; cdr3_nt: TGTGCCAGTAACCCGCGGACAGACAATCAGCCCCAGCATTTT
clone_size: .; j_call: TRBJ1-4; v_call: TRBV19; d_call: .; cdr3_aa: CASLGGEKLFF; cdr3_nt: TGTGCCTCCCTGGGAGGCGAAAAACTGTTTTTT
clone_size: .; j_call: TRBJ1-1; v_call: TRBV6-4; d_call: .; cdr3_aa: CASSTTPNTEAFF; cdr3_nt: TGTGCCAGCAGTACCACGCCGAACACTGAAGCTTTCTTT
clone_size: .; j_call: TRBJ2-7; v_call: TRBV6-4; d_call: .; cdr3_aa: CASSENHGGNYEQYF; cdr3_nt: TGTGCCAGCAGTGAGAACCACGGCGGGAACTACGAGCAGTACTTC
clone_size: .; j_call: TRBJ1-4; v_call: TRBV19; d_call: TRBD1; cdr3_aa: CASSSRQGGEKLFF; cdr3_nt: TGTGCCAGTAGTTCCCGACAGGGCGGTGAAAAACTGTTTTTT
clone_size: .; j_call: TRBJ1-1; v_call: TRBV6-4; d_call: .; cdr3_aa: CASSDSIRPGSTEAFF; cdr3_nt: TGTGCCAGCAGTGACTCGATCAGGCCCGGGAGCACTGAAGCTTTCTTT
clone_size: .; j_call: TRBJ1-3; v_call: TRBV11-2; d_call: .; cdr3_aa: CASSLSRAEAGNTIYF; cdr3_nt: TGTGCCAGCAGCCTAAGTCGGGCGGAGGCTGGAAACACCATATATTTT
clone_size: .; j_call: TRBJ2-6; v_call: TRBV6-1; d_call: TRBD2; cdr3_aa: CASSEAEAGRGANVLTF; cdr3_nt: TGTGCCAGCAGTGAAGCTGAGGCCGGGAGGGGGGCCAACGTCCTGACTTTC
clone_size: .; j_call: TRBJ2-6; v_call: TRBV7-3; d_call: .; cdr3_aa: CASSLSGTRSPGANVLTF; cdr3_nt: TGTGCCAGCAGCTTAAGTGGGACAAGGTCCCCTGGGGCCAACGTCCTGACTTTC
clone_size: .; j_call: TRBJ2-1; v_call: TRBV7-8; d_call: .; cdr3_aa: CASSLAGRGYNEQFF; cdr3_nt: TGTGCCAGCAGCTTAGCCGGGCGCGGCTACAATGAGCAGTTCTTC
clone_size: .; j_call: TRBJ2-7; v_call: TRBV10-3; d_call: TRBD2; cdr3_aa: CAISTSGMENEQYF; cdr3_nt: TGTGCCATCAGCACTAGCGGGATGGAGAACGAGCAGTACTTC
clone_size: .; j_call: TRBJ1-6; v_call: TRBV5-1; d_call: TRBD1; cdr3_aa: CASSLGTADNSPLHF; cdr3_nt: TGCGCCAGCAGCTTAGGGACAGCCGATAATTCACCCCTCCACTTT
clone_size: .; j_call: TRBJ2-7; v_call: TRBV19; d_call: TRBD1; cdr3_aa: CASSPAGQGYYEQYF; cdr3_nt: TGTGCCAGTAGTCCGGCGGGACAGGGCTACTACGAGCAGTACTTC
clone_size: few; j_call: TRBJ1-5; v_call: TRBV5-5; d_call: TRBD1; cdr3_aa: CASSYDRVGPQHF; cdr3_nt: TGTGCCAGCAGTTACGACAGGGTGGGTCCCCAGCATTTT
clone_size: once; j_call: TRBJ1-1; v_call: TRBV6-5; d_call: .; cdr3_aa: CASSYNLNTEAFF; cdr3_nt: TGTGCCAGCAGTTACAACCTGAACACTGAAGCTTTCTTT
clone_size: .; j_call: TRBJ1-1; v_call: TRBV10-3; d_call: .; cdr3_aa: CAIGSERSTEAFF; cdr3_nt: TGTGCCATCGGGTCCGAAAGGTCCACTGAAGCTTTCTTT
clone_size: .; j_call: TRBJ2-5; v_call: TRBV7-3; d_call: .; cdr3_aa: CASSFSVETQYF; cdr3_nt: TGTGCCAGCAGCTTTTCGGTAGAGACCCAGTACTTC
clone_size: .; j_call: TRBJ2-1; v_call: TRBV7-9; d_call: .; cdr3_aa: CASIPTPQGSYNEQFF; cdr3_nt: TGTGCCAGCATTCCAACTCCCCAAGGCTCCTACAATGAGCAGTTCTTC
clone_size: .; j_call: TRBJ2-6; v_call: TRBV5-1; d_call: .; cdr3_aa: CASSLDISGANVLTF; cdr3_nt: TGCGCCAGCAGCTTGGACATCTCTGGGGCCAACGTCCTGACTTTC
clone_size: once; j_call: TRBJ1-3; v_call: TRBV27; d_call: .; cdr3_aa: CASSYSGAGNTIYF; cdr3_nt: TGTGCCAGCAGTTACTCAGGGGCTGGAAACACCATATATTTT
clone_size: once; j_call: TRBJ1-3; v_call: TRBV19; d_call: .; cdr3_aa: CASRDFGNTIYF; cdr3_nt: TGTGCCAGCCGGGACTTTGGAAACACCATATATTTT
clone_size: .; j_call: TRBJ2-7; v_call: TRBV28; d_call: TRBD2; cdr3_aa: CASSPPGTSAPYEQYF; cdr3_nt: TGTGCCAGCAGTCCTCCGGGGACTAGCGCCCCTTACGAGCAGTACTTC
clone_size: few; j_call: TRBJ2-1; v_call: TRBV28; d_call: .; cdr3_aa: CASSFGPLVNEQFF; cdr3_nt: TGTGCCAGCAGCTTCGGGCCTTTGGTCAATGAGCAGTTCTTC
clone_size: .; j_call: TRBJ2-5; v_call: TRBV6-5; d_call: .; cdr3_aa: CASRYSRSRETQYF; cdr3_nt: TGTGCCAGCAGATACTCCCGGAGCCGAGAGACCCAGTACTTC
clone_size: .; j_call: TRBJ2-2; v_call: TRBV2; d_call: TRBD2; cdr3_aa: CASSEAGLAANTGELFF; cdr3_nt: TGTGCCAGCAGTGAAGCCGGACTAGCGGCGAACACCGGGGAGCTGTTTTTT
clone_size: few; j_call: TRBJ1-4; v_call: TRBV28; d_call: .; cdr3_aa: CASSLLSQKLFF; cdr3_nt: TGTGCCAGCAGTTTACTATCCCAAAAACTGTTTTTT
clone_size: .; j_call: TRBJ1-1; v_call: TRBV5-4; d_call: .; cdr3_aa: CASSLGGVAARTEAFF; cdr3_nt: TGTGCCAGCAGCTTGGGGGGGGTGGCCGCTAGGACTGAAGCTTTCTTT
clone_size: .; j_call: TRBJ1-2; v_call: TRBV6-5; d_call: .; cdr3_aa: CASSPRGAEIYGYTF; cdr3_nt: TGTGCCAGCAGCCCCCGAGGGGCAGAAATCTATGGCTACACCTTC
clone_size: .; j_call: TRBJ2-5; v_call: TRBV12-5; d_call: TRBD2; cdr3_aa: CASGLAQLAGGPFRGETQYF; cdr3_nt: TGTGCTAGTGGTTTGGCACAGCTAGCGGGAGGGCCGTTCCGGGGGGAGACCCAGTACTTC
clone_size: .; j_call: TRBJ2-3; v_call: TRBV5-1; d_call: .; cdr3_aa: CASSLRVGASTDTQYF; cdr3_nt: TGCGCCAGCAGCTTGAGGGTAGGGGCTAGCACAGATACGCAGTATTTT
clone_size: .; j_call: TRBJ2-1; v_call: TRBV6-5; d_call: .; cdr3_aa: CASRYRQSYNEQFF; cdr3_nt: TGTGCCAGCAGGTACAGGCAGAGTTACAATGAGCAGTTCTTC
clone_size: few; j_call: TRBJ1-2; v_call: TRBV30; d_call: TRBD1; cdr3_aa: CAWRRDGTGVHYGYTF; cdr3_nt: TGTGCCTGGAGACGGGACGGGACAGGGGTTCACTATGGCTACACCTTC
clone_size: .; j_call: TRBJ2-3; v_call: TRBV14; d_call: .; cdr3_aa: CASSQERRSWGTDTQYF; cdr3_nt: TGTGCCAGCAGCCAAGAACGCAGGAGTTGGGGCACAGATACGCAGTATTTT
clone_size: .; j_call: TRBJ2-7; v_call: TRBV2; d_call: .; cdr3_aa: CASSKDGDPYEQYF; cdr3_nt: TGTGCCAGCAGCAAGGACGGAGACCCCTACGAGCAGTACTTC
clone_size: .; j_call: TRBJ1-2; v_call: TRBV29-1; d_call: TRBD1; cdr3_aa: CSVEKGQGAGGYTF; cdr3_nt: TGCAGCGTTGAGAAAGGACAGGGGGCTGGTGGCTACACCTTC
clone_size: .; j_call: TRBJ2-7; v_call: TRBV18; d_call: TRBD2; cdr3_aa: CASSVGTSGNYEQYF; cdr3_nt: TGTGCCAGCTCAGTTGGGACTAGCGGGAACTACGAGCAGTACTTC
clone_size: .; j_call: TRBJ2-1; v_call: TRBV25-1; d_call: .; cdr3_aa: CASSVRDFSYNEQFF; cdr3_nt: TGTGCCAGCAGTGTCCGGGACTTCTCCTACAATGAGCAGTTCTTC
clone_size: .; j_call: TRBJ1-5; v_call: TRBV28; d_call: .; cdr3_aa: CASEGSGLGNQPQHF; cdr3_nt: TGTGCCAGCGAGGGGTCCGGTCTGGGCAATCAGCCCCAGCATTTT
clone_size: .; j_call: TRBJ1-4; v_call: TRBV9; d_call: .; cdr3_aa: CASSRTLNEKLFF; cdr3_nt: TGTGCCAGCTCCCGAACCCTTAATGAAAAACTGTTTTTT